These T cell receptor beta chains were read from a single sample in a study of T cells in Graves' hyperthyroidism and ophthalmopathy. A single record per CDR3 protein comes from TCRdb applying MiXCR to the multiplex PCR reads. In the table there are some 800,000 distinct CDR3 sequences, roughly 37% of which are singletons. Source material: blood. These receptors all stem from a man aged 18 to 30 with Graves' hyperthyroidism. The CDR3 runs from the conserved cysteine through the conserved F or W. The order of the fields is D gene, clone size, V gene, J gene, CDR3 protein, CDR3 DNA. The D gene is left open where the match is weak. Not all rows give a size; the values are once, few, many and, for expanded clones, a class.

TRBD2	.	TRBV20-1	TRBJ2-2	CSARGTSGLGELFF	TGCAGTGCTAGAGGGACTAGCGGACTCGGGGAGCTGTTTTTT
TRBD1	.	TRBV7-9	TRBJ1-2	CASSHRGRNGYTF	TGTGCCAGCAGTCACAGGGGGCGTAATGGCTACACCTTC
.	many	TRBV29-1	TRBJ1-1	CSVEGVGGGNTEAFF	TGCAGCGTCGAAGGGGTCGGGGGGGGGAACACTGAAGCTTTCTTT
.	.	TRBV20-1	TRBJ1-2	CSARSQGYTF	TGCAGTGCTAGGAGTCAGGGCTACACCTTC
.	.	TRBV10-3	TRBJ1-2	CAIRASADGYTF	TGTGCCATCAGGGCCTCGGCCGATGGCTACACCTTC
.	many	TRBV19	TRBJ1-1	CASSAINTEAFF	TGTGCCAGTAGTGCCATAAACACTGAAGCTTTCTTT
.	.	TRBV11-1	TRBJ1-1	CASSLVLEGTEAFF	TGTGCCAGCAGCTTAGTTTTGGAGGGCACTGAAGCTTTCTTT
.	many	TRBV15	TRBJ2-6	CATSRDRGSGANVLTF	TGTGCCACCAGCAGAGATCGAGGCTCTGGGGCCAACGTCCTGACTTTC
TRBD1	few	TRBV4-1	TRBJ1-5	CASSQDWVRGRGQPQHF	TGCGCCAGCAGCCAAGATTGGGTCAGGGGGCGAGGTCAGCCCCAGCATTTT
TRBD1	many	TRBV19	TRBJ2-2	CATAGGSTGELFF	TGTGCCACCGCAGGGGGCAGTACCGGGGAGCTGTTTTTT
.	few	TRBV4-1	TRBJ2-7	CASSPNGGNEQYF	TGCGCCAGCAGCCCGAATGGCGGAAACGAGCAGTACTTC
.	.	TRBV29-1	TRBJ1-1	CSVDEAITEAFF	TGCAGCGTTGATGAGGCGATTACTGAAGCTTTCTTT
.	.	TRBV29-1	TRBJ1-1	CSVEVWGRSSEAFF	TGCAGCGTTGAAGTCTGGGGCCGGAGCTCTGAAGCTTTCTTT
TRBD1	.	TRBV7-9	TRBJ1-1	CASSLKGGDRWGTEAFF	TGTGCCAGCAGCTTAAAAGGGGGGGACAGGTGGGGCACTGAAGCTTTCTTT
.	.	TRBV20-1	TRBJ2-7	CSAYDRNLYEQYF	TGCAGTGCTTACGACAGGAATCTCTACGAGCAGTACTTC
.	.	TRBV16	TRBJ1-5	CASGPRILSGSGAQHF	TGTGCCAGCGGCCCTAGGATTCTCTCGGGGTCCGGAGCCCAGCATTTT
TRBD1	.	TRBV12-3/TRBV12-4	TRBJ1-1	CASSFRETGAEAFF	TGTGCCAGCAGTTTCCGAGAGACAGGGGCTGAAGCTTTCTTT
.	once	TRBV7-9	TRBJ1-2	CASSPTSGGYTF	TGTGCCAGCAGCCCGACTAGCGGGGGCTACACCTTC
.	many	TRBV19	TRBJ1-1	CASTIRDGAGRNTEAFF	TGTGCCAGTACCATACGGGACGGAGCAGGGAGGAACACTGAAGCTTTCTTT
.	.	TRBV29-1	TRBJ2-1	CSVEEGLDNEQFF	TGCAGCGTTGAAGAGGGCCTGGACAATGAGCAGTTCTTC
TRBD2	.	TRBV12-3/TRBV12-4	TRBJ2-5	CASRASGRARETQYF	TGTGCCAGCAGGGCCAGCGGGAGGGCCCGGGAGACCCAGTACTTC
.	few	TRBV20-1	TRBJ2-2	CSARVAGGSGELFF	TGCAGTGCTAGAGTTGCAGGGGGGTCCGGGGAGCTGTTTTTT
.	many	TRBV29-1	TRBJ2-7	CSVERGPYEQYF	TGCAGCGTTGAGCGGGGTCCCTACGAGCAGTACTTC
TRBD1	.	TRBV10-3	TRBJ1-1	CASSWTGIGNTEAFF	TGTGCCAGCAGTTGGACAGGGATTGGGAACACTGAAGCTTTCTTT
.	few	TRBV9	TRBJ2-2	CASSLAWGTGELFF	TGTGCCAGCAGCCTGGCGTGGGGTACCGGGGAGCTGTTTTTT
.	many	TRBV2	TRBJ1-6	CASTGTGQPPLHF	TGTGCCAGCACGGGAACAGGTCAGCCACCCCTCCACTTT
.	.	TRBV29-1	TRBJ1-1	CRPGTMNTEAFF	TGCAGGCCAGGGACCATGAACACTGAAGCTTTCTTT
.	many	TRBV19	TRBJ1-1	CASSKGVGNTEAFF	TGTGCCAGTAGCAAGGGGGTAGGGAACACTGAAGCTTTCTTT
.	.	TRBV2	TRBJ2-2	CASARGWPNTGELFF	TGTGCCAGCGCTCGAGGCTGGCCGAACACCGGGGAGCTGTTTTTT
TRBD1	few	TRBV5-4	TRBJ1-4	CASSSGQVGEKLFF	TGTGCCAGCAGCTCGGGACAGGTCGGTGAAAAACTGTTTTTT
.	few	TRBV19	TRBJ1-1	CASVEEGLNTEAFF	TGTGCCAGCGTTGAAGAGGGATTGAACACTGAAGCTTTCTTT
.	few	TRBV7-7	TRBJ2-7	CASSPPKGPSYGQYF	TGTGCTAGCAGCCCACCCAAGGGGCCTTCCTACGGGCAGTACTTC
.	many	TRBV7-2	TRBJ2-7	CASRASPRETYEQYF	TGTGCCAGCAGGGCTAGCCCCAGGGAGACCTACGAGCAGTACTTC
.	few	TRBV9	TRBJ2-3	CASSVEPGPVADTQYF	TGTGCCAGCAGCGTAGAGCCGGGACCGGTGGCAGATACGCAGTATTTT
TRBD1	.	TRBV19	TRBJ1-1	CASMGTGSTEAFF	TGTGCCAGTATGGGGACAGGGAGTACTGAAGCTTTCTTT
.	many	TRBV10-3	TRBJ1-2	CAISERGDYGYTF	TGTGCCATCAGTGAGAGGGGAGACTATGGCTACACCTTC
.	.	TRBV19	TRBJ1-1	CASITLNTEAFF	TGTGCCAGTATCACACTGAACACTGAAGCTTTCTTT
.	many	TRBV29-1	TRBJ1-1	CSVGGPLGEAFF	TGCAGCGTTGGAGGTCCGTTAGGAGAAGCTTTCTTT
.	many	TRBV19	TRBJ2-6	CASSMGDLRAGANVLTF	TGTGCCAGTAGTATGGGGGACTTGAGGGCTGGGGCCAACGTCCTGACTTTC
.	many	TRBV2	TRBJ1-1	CASSEVVRTRDTEAFF	TGTGCCAGCAGTGAGGTGGTGAGGACCAGGGACACTGAAGCTTTCTTT
.	many	TRBV20-1	TRBJ1-5	CSARTFAGQPQHF	TGCAGTGCTAGGACATTTGCGGGTCAGCCCCAGCATTTT
.	.	TRBV12-3/TRBV12-4	TRBJ2-7	CASSFRGFSYEQYF	TGTGCCAGCAGTTTCAGGGGCTTCTCCTACGAGCAGTACTTC
.	many	TRBV7-9	TRBJ2-7	CASSPRQSYEQYF	TGTGCCAGCAGCCCCCGACAGAGCTACGAGCAGTACTTC
.	few	TRBV6-5	TRBJ1-1	CASSYDGDTEAFF	TGTGCCAGCAGTTACGACGGAGACACTGAAGCTTTCTTT
.	.	TRBV29-1	TRBJ2-7	CSVEEGGAYEQYF	TGCAGCGTTGAAGAGGGCGGGGCCTACGAGCAGTACTTC
.	.	TRBV6-5	TRBJ1-4	CASSYRRSNEKLFF	TGTGCCAGCAGTTACCGGCGGTCTAATGAAAAACTGTTTTTT
.	many	TRBV7-9	TRBJ2-5	CASSDGGTTLLDQYF	TGTGCCAGCAGCGACGGAGGGACCACCCTGCTGGACCAGTACTTC